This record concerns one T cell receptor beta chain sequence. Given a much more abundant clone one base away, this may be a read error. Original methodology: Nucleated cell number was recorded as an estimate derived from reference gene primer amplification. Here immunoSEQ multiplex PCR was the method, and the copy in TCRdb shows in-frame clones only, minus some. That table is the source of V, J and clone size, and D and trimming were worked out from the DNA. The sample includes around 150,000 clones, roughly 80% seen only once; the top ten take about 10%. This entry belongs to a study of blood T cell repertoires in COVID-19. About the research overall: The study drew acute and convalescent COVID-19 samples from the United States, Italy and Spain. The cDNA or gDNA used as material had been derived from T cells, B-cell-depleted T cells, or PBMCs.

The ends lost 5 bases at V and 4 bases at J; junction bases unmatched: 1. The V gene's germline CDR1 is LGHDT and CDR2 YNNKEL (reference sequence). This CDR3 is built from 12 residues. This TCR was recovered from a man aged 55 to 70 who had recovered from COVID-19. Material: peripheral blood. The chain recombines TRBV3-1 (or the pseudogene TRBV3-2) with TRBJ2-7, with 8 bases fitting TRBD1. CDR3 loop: CASSGTGYEQYF. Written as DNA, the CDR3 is TGTGCCAGCAGCGGGACAGGTTACGAGCAGTACTTC.